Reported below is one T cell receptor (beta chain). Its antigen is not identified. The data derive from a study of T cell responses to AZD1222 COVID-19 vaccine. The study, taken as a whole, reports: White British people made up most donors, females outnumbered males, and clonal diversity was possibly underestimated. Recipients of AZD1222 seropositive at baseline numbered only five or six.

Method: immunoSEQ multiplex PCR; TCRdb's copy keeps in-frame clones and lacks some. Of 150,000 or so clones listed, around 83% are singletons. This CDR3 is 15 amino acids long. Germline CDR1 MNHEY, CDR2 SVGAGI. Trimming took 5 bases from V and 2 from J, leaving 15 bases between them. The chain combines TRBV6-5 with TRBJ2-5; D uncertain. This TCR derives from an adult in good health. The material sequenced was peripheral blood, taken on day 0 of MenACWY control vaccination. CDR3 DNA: TGTGCCAGCAGTAAAATATCAGCCAGGCAAGAGACCCAGTACTTC. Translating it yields CASSKISARQETQYF.